Only a few counts were recorded for the clone carrying this TCR beta chain. This entry belongs to a study of blood T cells in healthy people across ages. Then a second PCR, running roughly 6 to 11 cycles, was carried out with a sample-barcoded 5' primer and a J-beta primer mix. MiXCR was run by TCRdb on the 5' RACE reads, yielding one entry per CDR3 protein. The repertoire holds 600,000 to 1,000,000 distinct CDR3 sequences, with 58% as singletons. Isolating PBMCs gave at least 6 million of these cells per sample. This sequence was found in a man aged 25-45 years in good health. The sample consisted of blood.

The CDR3 coding sequence is TGTGCCGTGCCGGGACAGGGCTCCAAAAACATTCAGTACTTC. Its translation: CAVPGQGSKNIQYF. The rearrangement joins TRBV2 to TRBJ2-4, with TRBD1 identical over 9 bases. The V gene end was trimmed by 11 bases and the J gene end by 2 bases; junction bases not matched to a gene: 7. This CDR3 region has 14 residues. Germline-derived CDR1 and CDR2 are SNHLY and FYNNEI.